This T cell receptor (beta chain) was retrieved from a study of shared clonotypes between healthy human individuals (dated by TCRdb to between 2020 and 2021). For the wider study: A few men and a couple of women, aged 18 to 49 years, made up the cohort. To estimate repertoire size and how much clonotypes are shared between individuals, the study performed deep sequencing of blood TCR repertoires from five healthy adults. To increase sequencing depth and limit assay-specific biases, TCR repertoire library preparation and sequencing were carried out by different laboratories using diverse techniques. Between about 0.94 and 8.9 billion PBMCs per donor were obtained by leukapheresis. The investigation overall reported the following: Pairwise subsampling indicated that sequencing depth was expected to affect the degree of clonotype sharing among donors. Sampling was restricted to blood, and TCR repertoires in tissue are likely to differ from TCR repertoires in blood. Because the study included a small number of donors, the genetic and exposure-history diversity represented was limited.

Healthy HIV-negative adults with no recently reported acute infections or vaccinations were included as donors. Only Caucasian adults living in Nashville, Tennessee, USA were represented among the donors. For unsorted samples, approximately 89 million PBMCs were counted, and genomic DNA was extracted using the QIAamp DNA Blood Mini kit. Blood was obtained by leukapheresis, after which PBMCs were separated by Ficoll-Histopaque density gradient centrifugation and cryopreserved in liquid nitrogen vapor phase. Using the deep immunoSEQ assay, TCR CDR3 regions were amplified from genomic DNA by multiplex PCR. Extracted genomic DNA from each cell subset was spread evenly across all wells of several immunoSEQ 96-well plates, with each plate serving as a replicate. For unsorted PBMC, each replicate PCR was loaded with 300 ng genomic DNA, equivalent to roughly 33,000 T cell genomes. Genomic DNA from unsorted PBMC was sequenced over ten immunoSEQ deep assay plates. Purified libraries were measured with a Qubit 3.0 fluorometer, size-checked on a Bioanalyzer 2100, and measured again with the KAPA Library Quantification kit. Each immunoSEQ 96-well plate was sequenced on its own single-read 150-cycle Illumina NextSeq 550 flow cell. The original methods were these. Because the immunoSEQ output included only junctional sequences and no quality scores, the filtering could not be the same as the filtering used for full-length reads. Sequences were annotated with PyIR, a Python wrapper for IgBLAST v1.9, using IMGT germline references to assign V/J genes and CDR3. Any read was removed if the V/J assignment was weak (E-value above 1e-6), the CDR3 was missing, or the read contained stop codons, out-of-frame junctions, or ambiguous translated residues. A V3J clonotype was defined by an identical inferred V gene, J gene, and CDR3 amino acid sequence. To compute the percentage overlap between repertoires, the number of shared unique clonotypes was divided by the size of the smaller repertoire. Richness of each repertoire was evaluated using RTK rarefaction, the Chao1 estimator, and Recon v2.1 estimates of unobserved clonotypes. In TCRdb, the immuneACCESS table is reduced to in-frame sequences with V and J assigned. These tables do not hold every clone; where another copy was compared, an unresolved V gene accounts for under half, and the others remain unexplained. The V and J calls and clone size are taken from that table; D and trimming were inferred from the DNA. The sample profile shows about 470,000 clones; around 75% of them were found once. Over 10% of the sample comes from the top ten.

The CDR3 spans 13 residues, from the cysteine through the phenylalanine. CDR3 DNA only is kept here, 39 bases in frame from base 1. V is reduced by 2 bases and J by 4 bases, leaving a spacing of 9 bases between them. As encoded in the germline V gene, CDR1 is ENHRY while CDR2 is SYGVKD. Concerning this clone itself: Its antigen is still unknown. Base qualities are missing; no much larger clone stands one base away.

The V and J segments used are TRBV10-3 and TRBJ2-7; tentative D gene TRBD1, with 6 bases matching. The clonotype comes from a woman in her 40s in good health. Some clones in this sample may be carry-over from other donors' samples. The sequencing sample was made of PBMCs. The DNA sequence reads TGTGCCATCAGTGAGACAGGGCTATACGAGCAGTACTTC. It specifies CAISETGLYEQYF.